This T cell receptor (beta chain) came from a study of blood T cell repertoires in COVID-19. Study summary: Collection of acute and convalescent COVID-19 samples took place in the United States, Italy and Spain. PBMCs, B-cell-depleted T cells, or T cells were the source of the cDNA or gDNA that made up the material.

This clone was counted between two and nine times. Under the authors' procedure: Reference gene primer amplification gave nucleated cell count estimates. Clones were read by immunoSEQ multiplex PCR, and TCRdb kept only the in-frame ones, dropping some. That table supplies the V and J calls and clone size; D and trimming were determined from the DNA. The sample has a few hundred thousand clones; about 88% are singletons. CDR1 SGHNT and CDR2 YYREEE come from the germline V gene (reference sequence). V lost 3 bases and J 0 bases, leaving 10 bases between the germline ends. This CDR3 region has 15 residues.

The receptor was derived from a man in his sixties with acute or convalescent COVID-19. The rearrangement uses TRBV5-4 and TRBJ2-1, with a possible D match to TRBD2 (5 bases). Sequencing was done on a sample of peripheral blood. CDR3 sequence: CASSYRLASYNEQFF. For the CDR3, the DNA is TGTGCCAGCAGCTACCGCCTAGCCTCCTACAATGAGCAGTTCTTC.